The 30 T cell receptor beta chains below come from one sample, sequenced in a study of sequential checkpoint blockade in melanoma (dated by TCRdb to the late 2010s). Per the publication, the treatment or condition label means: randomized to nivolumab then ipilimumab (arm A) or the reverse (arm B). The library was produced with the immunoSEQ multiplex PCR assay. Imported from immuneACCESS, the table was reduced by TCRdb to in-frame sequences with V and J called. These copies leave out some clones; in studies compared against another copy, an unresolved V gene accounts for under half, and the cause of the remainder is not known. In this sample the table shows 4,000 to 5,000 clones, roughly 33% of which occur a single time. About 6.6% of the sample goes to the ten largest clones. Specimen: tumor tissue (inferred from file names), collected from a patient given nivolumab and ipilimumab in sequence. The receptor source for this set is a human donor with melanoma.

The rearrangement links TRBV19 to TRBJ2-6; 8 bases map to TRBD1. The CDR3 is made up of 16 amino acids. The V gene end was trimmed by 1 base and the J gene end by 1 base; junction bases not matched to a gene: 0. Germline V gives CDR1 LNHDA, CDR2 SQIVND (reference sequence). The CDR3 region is CASSIGQGSGANVLTF. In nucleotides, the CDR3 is TGTGCCAGTAGTATAGGACAGGGGTCTGGGGCCAACGTCCTGACTTTC.

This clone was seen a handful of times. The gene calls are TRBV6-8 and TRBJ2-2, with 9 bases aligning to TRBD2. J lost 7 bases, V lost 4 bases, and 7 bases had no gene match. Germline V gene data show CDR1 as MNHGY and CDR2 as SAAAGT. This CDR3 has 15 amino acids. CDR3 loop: CASSWRTSADGELFF. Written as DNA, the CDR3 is TGTGCCAGCAGTTGGAGGACTAGCGCGGACGGGGAGCTGTTTTTT.

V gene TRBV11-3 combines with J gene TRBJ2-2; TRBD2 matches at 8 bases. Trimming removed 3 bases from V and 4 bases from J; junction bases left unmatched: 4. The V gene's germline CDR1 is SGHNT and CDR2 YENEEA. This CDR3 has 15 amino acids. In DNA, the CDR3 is TGTGCCAGCAGCTTTAGGACTAGCACCACCGGGGAGCTGTTTTTT. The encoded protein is CASSFRTSTTGELFF.

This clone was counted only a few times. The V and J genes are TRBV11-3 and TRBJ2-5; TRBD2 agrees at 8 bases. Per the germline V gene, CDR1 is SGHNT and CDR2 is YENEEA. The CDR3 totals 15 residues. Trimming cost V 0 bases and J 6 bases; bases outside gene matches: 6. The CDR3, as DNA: TGTGCCAGCAGCTTAGATCCCGGGGGGGGCCAGACCCAGTACTTC. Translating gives CASSLDPGGGQTQYF.

DNA for the CDR3: TGTGCCAGCAAATATAACTCCTACAATGAGCAGTTCTTC. Translation: CASKYNSYNEQFF. The chain employs TRBV5-8 and TRBJ2-1, with D unresolved. From germline, CDR1 is SGHTS and CDR2 YDEGEE. This CDR3 has 13 residues. V lost 6 bases, J lost 0 bases, and 7 bases lay in between.

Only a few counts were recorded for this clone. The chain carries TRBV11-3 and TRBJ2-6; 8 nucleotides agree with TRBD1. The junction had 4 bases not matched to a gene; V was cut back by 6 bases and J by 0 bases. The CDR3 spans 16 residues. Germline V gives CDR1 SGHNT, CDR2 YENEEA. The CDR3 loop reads CASRTGVSSGANVLTF. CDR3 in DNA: TGTGCCAGCAGGACAGGGGTTAGCTCTGGGGCCAACGTCCTGACTTTC.

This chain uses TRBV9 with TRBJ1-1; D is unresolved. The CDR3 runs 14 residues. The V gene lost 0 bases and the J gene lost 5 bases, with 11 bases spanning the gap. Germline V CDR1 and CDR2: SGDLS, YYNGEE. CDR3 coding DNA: TGTGCCAGCAGCGTAGTGGGGAGGAGTACTGAAGCTTTCTTT. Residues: CASSVVGRSTEAFF.

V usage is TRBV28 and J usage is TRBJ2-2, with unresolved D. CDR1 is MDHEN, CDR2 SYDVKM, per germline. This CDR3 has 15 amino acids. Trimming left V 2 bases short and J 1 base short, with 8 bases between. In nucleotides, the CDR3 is TGTGCCAGCAGTTTAATGGCAGGGAACACCGGGGAGCTGTTTTTT. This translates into CASSLMAGNTGELFF.

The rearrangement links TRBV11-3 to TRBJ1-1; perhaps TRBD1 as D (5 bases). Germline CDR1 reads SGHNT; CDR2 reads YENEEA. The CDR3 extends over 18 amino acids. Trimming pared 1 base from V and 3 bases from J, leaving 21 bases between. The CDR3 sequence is CASSLGDRGFYGDTEAFF. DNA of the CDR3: TGTGCCAGCAGCTTAGGGGACCGAGGGTTTTATGGGGACACTGAAGCTTTCTTT.

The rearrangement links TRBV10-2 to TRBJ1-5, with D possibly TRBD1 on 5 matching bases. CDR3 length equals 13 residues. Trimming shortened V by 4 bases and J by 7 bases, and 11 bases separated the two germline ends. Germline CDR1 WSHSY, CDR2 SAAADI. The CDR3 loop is CASSGGYSQPQHF. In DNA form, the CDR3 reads TGCGCCAGCAGTGGGGGCTATTCGCAGCCCCAGCATTTT.

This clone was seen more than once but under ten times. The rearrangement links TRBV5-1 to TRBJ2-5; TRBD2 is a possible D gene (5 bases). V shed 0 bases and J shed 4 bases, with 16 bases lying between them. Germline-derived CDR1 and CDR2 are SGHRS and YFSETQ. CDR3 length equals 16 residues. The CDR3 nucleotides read TGCGCCAGCAGCTTGGCCGGGGTGGTACTGACAGAGACCCAGTACTTC. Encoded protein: CASSLAGVVLTETQYF.

Written as DNA, the CDR3 is TGTGCCTGGAGTGTGGTCAGAACAATCCGGGGAGGTGTGAAAGATACGCAGTATTTT. Translating it yields CAWSVVRTIRGGVKDTQYF. This chain joins TRBV30 and TRBJ2-3; D might be TRBD2 (6 bases). Per germline, CDR1 GTSNPN and CDR2 SVGIG (reference sequence). V lost 0 bases and J 5 bases, leaving 27 bases between the germline ends. The length of the CDR3 is 19 residues.

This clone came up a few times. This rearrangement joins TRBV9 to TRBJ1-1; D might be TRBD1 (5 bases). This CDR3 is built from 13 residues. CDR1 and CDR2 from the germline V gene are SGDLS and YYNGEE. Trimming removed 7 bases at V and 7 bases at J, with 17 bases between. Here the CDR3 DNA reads TGTGCCAGCGGTCGTAGGGGCGGGGGTGAAGCTTTCTTT. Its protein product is CASGRRGGGEAFF.

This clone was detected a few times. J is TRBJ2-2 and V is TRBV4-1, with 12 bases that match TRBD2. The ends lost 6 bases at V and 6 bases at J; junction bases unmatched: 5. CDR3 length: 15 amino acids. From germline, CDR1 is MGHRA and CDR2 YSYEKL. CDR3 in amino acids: CASSSSGRAPGELFF. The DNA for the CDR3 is TGCGCCAGCAGTTCTAGCGGGAGGGCCCCCGGGGAGCTGTTTTTT.

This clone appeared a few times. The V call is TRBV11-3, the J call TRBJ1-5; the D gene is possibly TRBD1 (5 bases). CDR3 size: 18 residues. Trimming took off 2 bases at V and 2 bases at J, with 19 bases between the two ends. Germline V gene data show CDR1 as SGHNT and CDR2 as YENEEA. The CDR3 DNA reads TGTGCCAGCAGCTTATGGGACGGCTTAGCTCTGGGCAATCAGCCCCAGCATTTT. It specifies CASSLWDGLALGNQPQHF.

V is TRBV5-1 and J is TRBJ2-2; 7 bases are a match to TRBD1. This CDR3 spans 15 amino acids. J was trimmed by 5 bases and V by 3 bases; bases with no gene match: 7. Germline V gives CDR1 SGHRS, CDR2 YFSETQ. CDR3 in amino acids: CASSSRQGRTGELFF. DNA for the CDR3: TGCGCCAGCAGCTCGAGACAGGGCCGGACCGGGGAGCTGTTTTTT.

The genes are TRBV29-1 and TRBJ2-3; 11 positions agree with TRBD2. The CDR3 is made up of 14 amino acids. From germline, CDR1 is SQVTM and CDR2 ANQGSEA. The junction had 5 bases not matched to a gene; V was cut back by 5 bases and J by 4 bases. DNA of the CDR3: TGCAGCGTTTTAGCGGGAGGGCCAGCAGATACGCAGTATTTT. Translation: CSVLAGGPADTQYF.

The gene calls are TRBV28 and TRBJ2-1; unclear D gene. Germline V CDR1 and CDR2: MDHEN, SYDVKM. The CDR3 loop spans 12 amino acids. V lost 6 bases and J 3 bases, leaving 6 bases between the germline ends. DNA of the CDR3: TGTGCCAGCAGATGGGGCTACAATGAGCAGTTCTTC. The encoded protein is CASRWGYNEQFF.

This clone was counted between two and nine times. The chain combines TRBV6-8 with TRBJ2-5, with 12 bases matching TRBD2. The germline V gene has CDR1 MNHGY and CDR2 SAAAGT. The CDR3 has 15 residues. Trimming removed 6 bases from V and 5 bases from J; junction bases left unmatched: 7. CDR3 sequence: CASRRLAGVGETQYF. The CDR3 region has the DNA TGTGCCAGCAGGAGACTAGCGGGAGTAGGCGAGACCCAGTACTTC.

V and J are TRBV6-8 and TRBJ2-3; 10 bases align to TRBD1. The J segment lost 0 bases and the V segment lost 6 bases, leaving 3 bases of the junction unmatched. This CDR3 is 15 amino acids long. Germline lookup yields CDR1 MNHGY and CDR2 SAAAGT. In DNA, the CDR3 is TGTGCCAGCAGGCGGGACAGGGGTAGCACAGATACGCAGTATTTT. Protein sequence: CASRRDRGSTDTQYF.

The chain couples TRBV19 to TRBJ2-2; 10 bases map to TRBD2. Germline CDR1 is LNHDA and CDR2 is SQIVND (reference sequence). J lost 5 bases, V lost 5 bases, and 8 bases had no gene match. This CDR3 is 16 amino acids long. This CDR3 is CASSSASGSWTGELFF. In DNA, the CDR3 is TGTGCCAGTAGTTCGGCTAGCGGGAGTTGGACCGGGGAGCTGTTTTTT.

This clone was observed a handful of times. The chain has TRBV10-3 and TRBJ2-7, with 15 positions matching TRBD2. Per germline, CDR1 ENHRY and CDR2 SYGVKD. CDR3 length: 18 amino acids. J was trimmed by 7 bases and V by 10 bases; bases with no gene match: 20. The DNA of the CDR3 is TGTGCCAGCCTAAATAGCGGGACTAGCGGGAGGCGTGGGCTGGAGCAGTACTTC. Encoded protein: CASLNSGTSGRRGLEQYF.

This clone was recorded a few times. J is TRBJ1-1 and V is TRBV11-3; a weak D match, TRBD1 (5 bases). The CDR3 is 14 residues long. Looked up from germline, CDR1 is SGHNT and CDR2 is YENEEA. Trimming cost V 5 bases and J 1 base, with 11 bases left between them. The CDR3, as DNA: TGTGCCAGCAGCCCCAACAGGAAGAACACTGAAGCTTTCTTT. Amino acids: CASSPNRKNTEAFF.

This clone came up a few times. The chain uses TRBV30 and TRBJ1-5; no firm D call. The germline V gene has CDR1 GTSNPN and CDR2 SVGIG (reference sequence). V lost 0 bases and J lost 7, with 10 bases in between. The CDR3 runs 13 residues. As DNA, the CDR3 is TGTGCCTGGAGTGTATCGGGCGGGCAGCCCCAGCATTTT. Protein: CAWSVSGGQPQHF.

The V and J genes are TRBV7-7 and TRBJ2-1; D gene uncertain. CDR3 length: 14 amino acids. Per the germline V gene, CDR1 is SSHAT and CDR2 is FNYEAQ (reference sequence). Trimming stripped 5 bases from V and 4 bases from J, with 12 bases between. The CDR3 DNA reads TGTGCCAGCAGCCAAAGGTCGGAGTACAATGAGCAGTTCTTC. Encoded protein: CASSQRSEYNEQFF.

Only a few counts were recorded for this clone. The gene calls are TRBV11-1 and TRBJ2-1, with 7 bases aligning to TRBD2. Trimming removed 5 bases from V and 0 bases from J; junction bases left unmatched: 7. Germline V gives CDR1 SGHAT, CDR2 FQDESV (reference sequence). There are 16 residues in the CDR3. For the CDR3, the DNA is TGTGCCAGCAGCCCACGGGAGGCCAGCTCCTACAATGAGCAGTTCTTC. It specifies CASSPREASSYNEQFF.

CDR3 region: CASSEHFRDRGRGTGELFF. Here the CDR3 DNA reads TGTGCCAGTAGCGAGCACTTCCGGGACAGGGGGCGCGGCACCGGGGAGCTGTTTTTT. The rearrangement joins TRBV19 to TRBJ2-2; 12 bases align to TRBD1. The CDR3 contains 19 residues. Germline V lookup: CDR1 LNHDA, CDR2 SQIVND (reference sequence). Trimming removed 6 bases from V and 4 bases from J; junction bases left unmatched: 15.

As DNA, the CDR3 is TGTGCCAGCTCAGCGGGACAGGGCGGGCAGCCCCAGCATTTT. Protein sequence: CASSAGQGGQPQHF. The chain employs TRBV18 and TRBJ1-5; 9 bases map to TRBD1. V dropped 5 bases and J dropped 7; count of bases not matched to a gene: 6. The germline CDR1 and CDR2 sequences are KGHSH and LQKENI. The CDR3 runs to 14 residues.

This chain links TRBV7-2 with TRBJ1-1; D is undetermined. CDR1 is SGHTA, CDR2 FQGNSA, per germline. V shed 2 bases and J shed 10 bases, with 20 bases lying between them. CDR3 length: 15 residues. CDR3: CASSLNPGLITGAFF. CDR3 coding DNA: TGTGCCAGCAGCTTAAATCCCGGCCTCATCACGGGAGCTTTCTTT.

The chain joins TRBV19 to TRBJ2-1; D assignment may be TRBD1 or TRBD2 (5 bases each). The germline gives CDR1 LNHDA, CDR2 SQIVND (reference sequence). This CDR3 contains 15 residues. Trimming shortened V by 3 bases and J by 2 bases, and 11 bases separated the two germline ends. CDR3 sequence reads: CASSMSEGTYNEQFF. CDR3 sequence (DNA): TGTGCCAGTAGTATGAGCGAGGGGACCTACAATGAGCAGTTCTTC.